This T cell receptor beta chain was profiled in a study of blood T cell repertoires in COVID-19. Across the study: Collection of acute and convalescent COVID-19 samples took place in the United States, Italy and Spain. PBMCs, B-cell-depleted T cells, or T cells were the source of the cDNA or gDNA that made up the material.

Per the original data handling: Counts of nucleated cells, estimated from reference gene primer amplification, were obtained. Libraries were prepared by immunoSEQ multiplex PCR; TCRdb keeps only in-frame clonotypes and omits some of them. V and J calls and clone size are given by that table; D and trimming were obtained from the DNA. The table includes roughly 150,000 clones, 76% detected once. V was shortened by 0 bases and J by 1 base, with 10 bases between the two germline ends. CDR3 length: 17 residues. The germline CDR1 and CDR2 sequences are SGHDN and FVKESK. The receptor was derived from a woman aged 80 or over with acute or convalescent COVID-19. Sequenced material: peripheral blood. This chain uses TRBV14 with TRBJ1-6; a weak D match, TRBD1 (5 bases). Written as DNA, the CDR3 is TGTGCCAGCAGCCAAGAAAGGCGGGGGTCCTATAATTCACCCCTCCACTTT. It translates to CASSQERRGSYNSPLHF.